The subject of this entry is one T cell receptor (beta chain). Its antigen is unidentified. The CDR3 is made up of 13 amino acids. The germline gives CDR1 LGHNA, CDR2 YNFKEQ. V was shortened by 4 bases and J by 5 bases, with 11 bases between the two germline ends. Controls came from buffy coats of healthy blood donors. These data originate in a study of STAT5B mutations in CD4+ large granular lymphocyte leukemia. Findings and limits, study-wide: TRBV06-family usage was enriched in top patient clones (8/27) versus controls (2/35). No patients shared main leukemic clonotypes, though about 25% appeared at low frequency elsewhere. Patient CD4-sorted repertoires stayed more clonal than healthy ones after leukemic-clone removal.

Repertoires were generated with immunoSEQ multiplex PCR, while TCRdb's copy carries only in-frame clones and drops some. The sample yields 30,000 or so clones, 65% to 80% seen once. The sample comprised CD4+ T cells from blood buffy coats. This chain uses TRBV4-2 with TRBJ2-5, with D perhaps TRBD1 (5 bases). This sequence originates from a human donor in good health. In DNA form, the CDR3 reads TGTGCCAGCAGCCGGGGCCTCGGGGAGACCCAGTACTTC. Protein product: CASSRGLGETQYF.